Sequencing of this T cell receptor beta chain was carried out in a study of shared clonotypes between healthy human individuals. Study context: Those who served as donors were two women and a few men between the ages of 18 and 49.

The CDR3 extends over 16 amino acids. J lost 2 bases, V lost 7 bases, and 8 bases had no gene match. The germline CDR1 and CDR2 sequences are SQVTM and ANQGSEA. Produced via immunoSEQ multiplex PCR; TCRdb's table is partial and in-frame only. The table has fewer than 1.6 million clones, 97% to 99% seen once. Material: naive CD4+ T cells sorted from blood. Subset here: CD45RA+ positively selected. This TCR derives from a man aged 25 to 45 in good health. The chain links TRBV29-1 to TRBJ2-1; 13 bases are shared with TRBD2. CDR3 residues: CSACRLAGGTYNEQFF. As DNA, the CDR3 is TGCAGCGCCTGTAGACTAGCGGGGGGAACCTACAATGAGCAGTTCTTC.